This T cell receptor (beta chain) was sequenced for a study of cytomegalovirus exposure and HLA in healthy donors. Clones were read by immunoSEQ multiplex PCR, and TCRdb kept only the in-frame ones, dropping some. The table has roughly 260,000 clones, 90% seen once. The CDR3 contains 17 residues. Germline V CDR1 and CDR2: SGHVS, FQNEAQ. The ends were cut back, 0 bases at V and 1 base at J, with 15 bases in the middle. Study-wide results and limits: Despite most TCR sequences being rare, some public TCRs occurred in many donors.

As for this clone: Its antigen remains unidentified.

Sequencing was done on a sample of PBMCs. This sequence was found in a woman under 30 in good health and CMV-seronegative. The genes are TRBV7-8 and TRBJ1-1; the D is unclear. The CDR3 region is CASSLALKVWANTEAFF. For the CDR3, the DNA is TGTGCCAGCAGCTTAGCGCTAAAAGTCTGGGCGAACACTGAAGCTTTCTTT. Full variable domain (remainder filled in from reference TRBV7-8 and TRBJ1-1): GAGVSQSPRYKVAKRGQDVALRCDPISGHVSLFWYQQALGQGPEFLTYFQNEAQLDKSGLPSDRFFAERPEGSVSTLKIQRTQQEDSAVYLCASSLALKVWANTEAFFGQGTRLTVV.